A single sample is the source of the 9 T cell receptor beta chains below, sequenced in a study of T-cell memory formation after mild COVID-19. A single record per CDR3 protein comes from TCRdb applying MiXCR to the 5' RACE reads. The sample includes tens of thousands of distinct CDR3 sequences, nearly 9.5% of them seen just once. The sample was PBMCs or a T cell subset sorted from them (not recorded which). Receptor source: an adult woman who had mild COVID-19 (a few samples of this study predate the infection). Cell type and time point are not known.

The chain joins TRBV6-5 to TRBJ2-4; D possibly corresponds to TRBD2 (6 bases). The germline V gene encodes CDR1 MNHEY and CDR2 SVGAGI. The CDR3 spans 16 residues. The germline V and J ends were trimmed by 5 bases and 1 base, with 15 bases remaining between them. CDR3 DNA: TGTGCCAGCAGTCCAACATGGGGGGACGCCAAAAACATTCAGTACTTC. Translating gives CASSPTWGDAKNIQYF.

This sequence joins TRBV18 and TRBJ2-1; D might be TRBD2 (5 bases). This CDR3 region has 15 residues. Germline loops: CDR1 KGHSH, CDR2 LQKENI. Trimming took off 1 base at V and 7 bases at J, with 14 bases between the two ends. The CDR3 DNA is TGTGCCAGCTCACCACAGGGTCGGGGTTCGAATGAGCAGTTCTTC. As protein: CASSPQGRGSNEQFF.

This clonotype was picked up a small number of times. The V and J genes are TRBV12-3 or TRBV12-4 and TRBJ1-1, with D possibly TRBD1 on 5 matching bases. The V end was cut by 7 bases, the J end by 0 bases, with 12 bases between. The CDR3 consists of 14 residues. The CDR3 here is CASTPGPLNTEAFF. Here the CDR3 DNA reads TGTGCCAGCACCCCGGGACCGTTGAACACTGAAGCTTTCTTT.

This clonotype was recorded at least ten times. The J gene is TRBJ2-2, the V gene TRBV4-2; D gene ambiguous. Germline V gives CDR1 LGHNA, CDR2 YNFKEQ. The CDR3 length is 15 residues. Trimming removed 1 base from V and 0 bases from J, with 6 bases in between. CDR3 residues: CASSQVYANTGELFF. Written as DNA, the CDR3 is TGTGCCAGCAGCCAAGTTTACGCGAACACCGGGGAGCTGTTTTTT.

The chain combines TRBV5-6 with TRBJ2-7; 9 bases agree with TRBD1. V lost 5 bases and J lost 0; bases outside the gene matches: 0. This CDR3 has 13 amino acids. Germline loops: CDR1 SGHDT, CDR2 YYEEEE. CDR3 in amino acids: CASRGQGSYEQYF. DNA for the CDR3: TGTGCCAGCAGGGGACAGGGCTCCTACGAGCAGTACTTC.

The rearrangement uses TRBV9 and TRBJ1-2; a possible D gene is TRBD1 (5 bases). Germline V gene lookup returns CDR1 SGDLS and CDR2 YYNGEE. The CDR3 is made up of 14 amino acids. The germline V and J ends were trimmed by 0 bases and 5 bases, with 11 bases remaining between them. In DNA, the CDR3 is TGTGCCAGCAGCGTAGCGGGGGGAGATTATGGCTACACCTTC. This translates into CASSVAGGDYGYTF.

The chain recombines TRBV3-1 with TRBJ1-6; D unclear. V shed 0 bases and J shed 4 bases, with 13 bases lying between them. The CDR3 totals 17 residues. Germline values: CDR1 LGHDT, CDR2 YNNKEL (reference sequence). As DNA, the CDR3 is TGTGCCAGCAGCCAAGAGGTTTCGACGGTTTATAATTCACCCCTCCACTTT. It yields the protein CASSQEVSTVYNSPLHF.

The V and J genes are TRBV5-5 and TRBJ2-7, with 10 bases that match TRBD2. CDR1 is SGHKS and CDR2 is YYEKEE in the germline V gene (reference sequence). The CDR3 totals 16 residues. Trimming cost V 3 bases and J 3 bases; bases outside gene matches: 9. The CDR3 reads CASSWNPGTSVYEQYF. The DNA of the CDR3 is TGTGCCAGCAGCTGGAACCCCGGGACTAGCGTCTACGAGCAGTACTTC.

The chain employs TRBV10-3 and TRBJ2-2; unclear D gene. The CDR3 is made up of 15 amino acids. Germline assignment: CDR1 ENHRY and CDR2 SYGVKD. V lost 2 bases to trimming and J lost 1 base, with 8 bases between them. The CDR3 here is CAISENSLNTGELFF. CDR3 DNA: TGTGCCATCAGTGAGAATAGCCTGAACACCGGGGAGCTGTTTTTT.